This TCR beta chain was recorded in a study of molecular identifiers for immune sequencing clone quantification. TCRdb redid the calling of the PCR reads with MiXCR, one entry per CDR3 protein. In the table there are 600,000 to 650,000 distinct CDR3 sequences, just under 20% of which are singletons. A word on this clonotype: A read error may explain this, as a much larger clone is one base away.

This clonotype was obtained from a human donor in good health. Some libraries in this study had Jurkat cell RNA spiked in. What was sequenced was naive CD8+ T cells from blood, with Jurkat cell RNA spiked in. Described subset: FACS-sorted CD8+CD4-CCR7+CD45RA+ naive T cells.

The CDR3 protein is CASNEAGRIADTQYF. The CDR3 DNA sequence: TGTGCCAGCAATGAGGCAGGCCGAATCGCAGATACGCAGTATTTT. The gene calls are TRBV9 and TRBJ2-3; the D is unclear. From germline, CDR1 is SGDLS and CDR2 YYNGEE. Trimming cost V 6 bases and J 4 bases, with 18 bases left between them. CDR3 size: 15 residues.